This T cell receptor beta chain emerged from a study of tumor-infiltrating lymphocytes in primary liver carcinoma. In regard to this clonotype: Its antigen is unknown. Likely a read error: the CDR3 ends without its conserved phenylalanine or tryptophan.

Making TCR beta cDNA involved approximately 480 ng total RNA and a constant-region primer. Researchers made the TCR beta libraries by running three nested multiplex PCR rounds with slightly modified ARM-PCR. TCRdb itself ran the multiplex PCR reads through MiXCR, one entry per CDR3 protein. The sample carries tens of thousands of distinct CDR3 sequences, 65% to 75% recorded once. Co-extracting RNA and DNA was done with roughly 17-34 mg of unsorted bulk tissue as input. Study-wide results and caveats: Tumor-adjacent and tumor-blood pairs overlapped less than tumor region pairs did.

This clonotype was sampled from a man aged 40-50 years with primary liver carcinoma and hepatitis B virus infection. Sample: tumor-adjacent normal liver tissue.

As DNA, the CDR3 is TGTGCCAGCAGCTTAGATCAGAGGTCTAGCGGGAGAGGAGAGACCCAGTACTTA. Protein: CASSLDQRSSGRGETQYL. The chain has TRBV11-2 and TRBJ2-5; 10 bases fit TRBD2. Germline CDR1 SGHAT, CDR2 FQNNGV. The length of the CDR3 is 18 residues. V gave up 0 bases and J gave up 4 bases; unmatched junction bases: 11.